This T cell receptor beta chain was identified during a study of blood T cell repertoires in COVID-19. Clones were read by immunoSEQ multiplex PCR, and TCRdb kept only the in-frame ones, dropping some. This sample has approximately 500,000 clones; roughly nine tenths occur once, and the top ten carry about 8%. This CDR3 has 12 residues. V shed 0 bases and J shed 7 bases, with 7 bases lying between them. The V gene's germline CDR1 is MGHRA and CDR2 YSYEKL. This chain links TRBV4-1 with TRBJ2-7; D is ambiguous. The sequenced sample consisted of peripheral blood. The TCR comes from a woman between 50 and 59 years old with COVID-19, enrolled during active disease. CDR3 nucleotides: TGCGCCAGCAGCCAAGAATTCGGGGAGCAGTACTTC. It yields the protein CASSQEFGEQYF.